This TCR beta chain derives from a study of tumor and adjacent non-tumor tissue in lung cancer. A few counts support this clonotype. Germline V gene data show CDR1 as DFQATT and CDR2 as SNEGSKA (reference sequence). CDR3 size: 13 residues. V lost 3 bases and J 4 bases, leaving 12 bases between the germline ends. The template was RNA from unsorted bulk tissue. A modified ARM-PCR protocol with three rounds of nested PCR amplified TCRbeta. TCRdb re-called the multiplex PCR reads with MiXCR, one entry per CDR3 protein. The table records approximately 90,000 distinct CDR3 sequences, approximately 65% of them present only once.

The sample consisted of lung tumor tissue. J is TRBJ1-2 and V is TRBV20-1; maybe TRBD1 (6 bases). This receptor was taken from a man aged 60 to 75 with non-small cell lung cancer. The CDR3 DNA follows: TGCAGTGCTAGGTCCAGGGGCCTCTATGGCTACACCTTC. Amino acids: CSARSRGLYGYTF.